This is a list of T cell receptor beta chains from one sample in a study of shared clonotypes between healthy human individuals. Produced via immunoSEQ multiplex PCR; TCRdb's table is partial and in-frame only. The sample includes approximately 2,000,000 clones, roughly 93% of them seen just once. The sample consisted of naive CD8+ T cells from PBMCs. The source of these receptors is a man aged 18 to 30 in good health. Some clones in this sample may be carry-over from other donors' samples. The CDR3 runs from the conserved cysteine through the conserved F or W. D genes are given only for firm matches. Expanded clones get a size class; other rows say once, few or many, or leave the size out.

D gene	V gene	clone size	J gene	CDR3 protein	CDR3 DNA
TRBD2	TRBV9	-	TRBJ2-7	CASSLGLAGAQQYF	TGTGCCAGCAGCCTCGGGCTAGCGGGAGCACAGCAGTACTTC
-	TRBV7-9	once	TRBJ2-7	CASSLDEAYEQYF	TGTGCCAGCAGCTTAGACGAAGCATACGAGCAGTACTTC
-	TRBV28	-	TRBJ1-4	CASSLREKLFF	TGTGCCAGCAGTTTGAGAGAAAAACTGTTTTTT
-	TRBV27	-	TRBJ2-7	CASSLGTPYEQYF	TGTGCCAGCAGTTTAGGGACTCCCTACGAGCAGTACTTC
-	TRBV28	-	TRBJ2-5	CASSFYSAQETQYF	TGTGCCAGCAGTTTTTATAGCGCCCAAGAGACCCAGTACTTC
-	TRBV6-5	-	TRBJ1-5	CASSYSLESPQHF	TGTGCCAGCAGTTACTCGTTGGAGAGTCCCCAGCATTTT
-	TRBV15	once	TRBJ1-5	CATSRTKMNQPQHF	TGTGCCACCAGCAGAACTAAGATGAATCAGCCCCAGCATTTT
-	TRBV28	-	TRBJ2-1	CASSPPGGTILSYNEQFF	TGTGCCAGCAGCCCTCCCGGAGGTACAATCCTCTCCTACAATGAGCAGTTCTTC
-	TRBV11-1	-	TRBJ2-7	CASSPLDGSYEQYF	TGTGCCAGCAGCCCCCTGGACGGTTCCTACGAGCAGTACTTC
-	TRBV6-5	once	TRBJ2-7	CASSYKSLEADEQYF	TGTGCCAGCAGTTACAAATCGCTAGAAGCGGACGAGCAGTACTTC
TRBD1	TRBV7-7	-	TRBJ2-7	CASSLGTGPSYEQYF	TGTGCCAGCAGCTTAGGGACAGGTCCTTCCTACGAGCAGTACTTC
-	TRBV28	-	TRBJ2-7	CASSFPGRGYEQYF	TGTGCCAGCAGTTTCCCCGGACGGGGATACGAGCAGTACTTC
-	TRBV19	-	TRBJ1-2	CASRGFGSYYGYTF	TGTGCCAGTAGGGGTTTCGGCAGTTACTATGGCTACACCTTC
-	TRBV7-8	-	TRBJ2-3	CASSLAGTSITDTQYF	TGTGCCAGCAGCTTAGCCGGGACTTCAATCACAGATACGCAGTATTTT
TRBD1	TRBV7-9	-	TRBJ1-4	CASSLSGQGDEKLFF	TGTGCCAGCAGCTTATCGGGACAGGGGGATGAAAAACTGTTTTTT
-	TRBV9	-	TRBJ1-1	CASRSSTPFSKAFF	TGTGCCAGCAGGTCCTCGACGCCCTTCTCTAAAGCTTTCTTT